The 3 T cell receptor beta chains reported below all come from one sample, sequenced in a study of T cell responses to AZD1222 COVID-19 vaccine. Measured with immunoSEQ multiplex PCR; TCRdb has only the in-frame clones, and not every one. The data contain roughly 99,000 clones, 91% of them singletons. The sample consisted of peripheral blood, taken on day 0 of AZD1222 vaccination. The receptors were gathered from an adult in good health.

The chain couples TRBV5-5 to TRBJ1-4, with unresolved D. The CDR3 has 16 amino acids. Trimming pared 4 bases from V and 8 bases from J, leaving 21 bases between. Germline assignment: CDR1 SGHKS and CDR2 YYEKEE (reference sequence). CDR3 residues: CASSQVVGGYGEKLFF. Here the CDR3 DNA reads TGTGCCAGCAGCCAGGTGGTTGGAGGTTATGGGGAAAAACTGTTTTTT.

The gene calls are TRBV6-5 and TRBJ2-7; D is unclear. V was trimmed by 5 bases and J by 0 bases, leaving 5 bases between them. Germline lookup yields CDR1 MNHEY and CDR2 SVGAGI. The CDR3 is 12 amino acids. The CDR3 coding sequence is TGTGCCAGCAGTCAGTCCTCCTACGAGCAGTACTTC. It is translated as CASSQSSYEQYF.

The chain has TRBV30 and TRBJ1-5; D call uncertain. The length of the CDR3 is 13 residues. The germline CDR1 and CDR2 sequences are GTSNPN and SVGIG (reference sequence). V lost 3 bases and J lost 6, with 12 bases in between. CDR3 bases: TGTGCCTGGAGGGCGGAAAGTGGTCAGCCCCAGCATTTT. This codes for CAWRAESGQPQHF.